These 10 T cell receptor beta chains came from one sample sequenced in a study of Graves' ophthalmopathy and Graves' hyperthyroidism. CDR3 regions of TCR beta were amplified from RNA transcripts. The authors performed first-round RT-PCR with HTBI primers and then a second-round multiplex PCR. In TCRdb, the multiplex PCR reads were re-called with MiXCR into one record per CDR3 protein. Among 360,000 or so distinct CDR3 sequences listed, approximately 20% were seen once. The material sequenced was peripheral blood. The receptor set was obtained from a woman aged 18-35 years with Graves' ophthalmopathy.

This clonotype appeared a single time. This rearrangement joins TRBV12-3 or TRBV12-4 to TRBJ2-7; 10 bases are a match to TRBD1. Unmatched junction bases numbered 8, after V lost 5 bases and J lost 4 bases. The CDR3 loop spans 15 amino acids. The CDR3 sequence: CASSTPRDRGYEQYF. The DNA of the CDR3 is TGTGCCAGCAGTACACCCCGGGACAGGGGTTACGAGCAGTACTTC.

This clonotype was detected many times. The rearrangement links TRBV28 to TRBJ2-5, with D unresolved. The CDR3 runs 16 residues. V lost 6 bases, J lost 0 bases, and 17 bases lay in between. CDR1 is MDHEN, CDR2 SYDVKM, per germline. DNA of the CDR3: TGTGCCAGCAGCCCCTGGGCGGTCATATACCAAGAGACCCAGTACTTC. This sequence encodes CASSPWAVIYQETQYF.

In this sample, this clonotype turned up many times. V is TRBV6-1 and J is TRBJ2-5, with 7 nucleotides matching TRBD1. V lost 8 bases, J lost 2 bases, and 2 bases stayed unmatched. Germline CDR1 reads MNHNS; CDR2 reads SASEGT. This CDR3 contains 12 residues. This CDR3 reads CASGTAQETQYF. Written as DNA, the CDR3 is TGTGCCAGCGGGACAGCGCAAGAGACCCAGTACTTC.

This clonotype was recorded at least ten times. This sequence joins TRBV20-1 and TRBJ2-5, with D unclear. Germline CDR1 is DFQATT and CDR2 is SNEGSKA (reference sequence). Trimming took 3 bases from V and 2 from J, leaving 7 bases between them. This CDR3 comprises 12 residues. The CDR3 loop is CSASHGQETQYF. In DNA form, the CDR3 reads TGCAGTGCTAGTCATGGACAAGAGACCCAGTACTTC.

Many counts were recorded for this clonotype. This chain links TRBV2 with TRBJ2-7; D is unclear. The CDR3 runs 13 residues. The germline CDR1 and CDR2 sequences are SNHLY and FYNNEI. V was shortened by 6 bases and J by 2 bases, with 11 bases between the two germline ends. The CDR3 nucleotides read TGTGCCAGCAGCAAGGAAGTAACCTACGAGCAGTACTTC. Residues: CASSKEVTYEQYF.

This clonotype was seen at least ten times. The V and J genes are TRBV7-3 and TRBJ2-3; perhaps D is TRBD1 or TRBD2 (5 bases each). The CDR3 length is 13 residues. V was trimmed by 4 bases and J by 6 bases, leaving 11 bases between them. Germline V gene sequence: CDR1 SGHTA, CDR2 FQGTGA. CDR3 region: CASSSSWGDTQYF. The CDR3 nucleotides are TGTGCCAGCAGCTCTTCATGGGGGGATACGCAGTATTTT.

The sample holds many counts of this clonotype. This sequence joins TRBV5-1 and TRBJ2-7, with TRBD2 matching over 9 bases. The CDR3 covers 17 residues. Germline CDR1 is SGHRS and CDR2 is YFSETQ. The junction had 13 bases not matched to a gene; V was cut back by 4 bases and J by 2 bases. The CDR3, as DNA: TGCGCCAGCAGCCCCAACCCCATAGCGGGGGTTCCCTACGAGCAGTACTTC. Encoded protein: CASSPNPIAGVPYEQYF.

The CDR3, as DNA: TGTGCCATCAGTGAGTCTAACAGTCCGCAAGAGACCCAGTACTTC. Its translation: CAISESNSPQETQYF. This chain links TRBV10-3 with TRBJ2-5; D remains ambiguous. Germline loops: CDR1 ENHRY, CDR2 SYGVKD. Trimming pared 0 bases from V and 2 bases from J, leaving 10 bases between. This CDR3 comprises 15 residues.

This clonotype was counted ten times or more. The chain employs TRBV10-3 and TRBJ1-1; a possible D gene is TRBD1 (5 bases). The ends were cut back, 3 bases at V and 6 bases at J, with 8 bases in the middle. The CDR3 length is 12 residues. The germline V gene has CDR1 ENHRY and CDR2 SYGVKD. This chain's CDR3 is CAISDGGAEAFF. The CDR3 DNA is TGTGCCATCAGTGACGGGGGGGCTGAAGCTTTCTTT.

With respect to this clonotype: A much larger clone lies one base from this, so it may be a read error. The chain combines TRBV7-9 with TRBJ1-2, with 9 bases lining up with TRBD1. In germline, CDR1 is SEHNR, CDR2 FQNEAQ (reference sequence). The length of the CDR3 is 14 residues. With V trimmed by 5 bases and J by 12 bases, 13 bases remained unmatched. CDR3 loop: CASSRTRTGERHTF. The CDR3 nucleotides read TGTGCCAGCAGCCGTACAAGGACAGGGGAAAGGCACACCTTC.